This TCR beta chain was observed in a study of T cells after yellow fever vaccination. Study in general: SMART-Seq v4 Ultra Low Input prepared libraries from low-cell fractions. General study findings and limits: From the bulk population, abundant clonotypes could contaminate and appear within FACS-sorted repertoires. Some clonotypes, a small share, were shared between CD4 and CD8 compartments.

As concerns this clonotype: Its specificity is unknown.

The study made its TCR cDNA through 5'RACE template switching. That step introduced a universal primer site along with UMIs. One entry per CDR3 protein, called by TCRdb with MiXCR from the 5' RACE reads. This sample has 550,000 or so distinct CDR3 sequences, with approximately 21% found just once. This CDR3 region has 14 residues. Between the trimmed V and J ends, which lost 4 bases and 4 bases, there was a span of 13 bases. From germline, CDR1 is DFQATT and CDR2 SNEGSKA (reference sequence). This clonotype was obtained from a man younger than 45 who received the YFV17D yellow fever vaccine. The V and J genes are TRBV20-1 and TRBJ2-2; D is possibly TRBD1 (6 bases). The sequenced sample was PBMCs, obtained 15 days after the yellow fever booster vaccination. The CDR3 is CSATPQGPTGELFF. DNA for the CDR3: TGCAGTGCTACCCCCCAGGGGCCCACCGGGGAGCTGTTTTTT.